This TCR beta chain was recorded in a study of identical twins. Study findings and constraints: Memory repertoires showed no such pattern, whereas abundant cord blood beta clonotypes carried fewer insertions. Among beta out-of-frame sequences, excess sharing between twins appeared weaker.

The V gene's germline CDR1 is SGHRS and CDR2 YFSETQ. There are 14 residues in the CDR3. Trimming removed 4 bases from V and 7 bases from J, with 18 bases in between. TCRdb re-derived calls from the 5' RACE reads in MiXCR, one entry per CDR3 protein. The table records some 500,000 distinct CDR3 sequences, 13% to 15% of them present only once. This clonotype was observed a handful of times. Antigen unknown. These data are also associated with another study on yellow fever vaccine responses in identical twins.

The chain joins TRBV5-1 to TRBJ2-7; tentatively, D is TRBD1 or TRBD2 (6 bases each). The sample taken for sequencing was CD4+ T cells sorted from blood. This clonotype was sampled from a young woman in good health. The CDR3 protein is CASSTGGAGREQYF. The CDR3, as DNA: TGCGCCAGCAGCACCGGGGGCGCCGGACGAGAGCAGTACTTC.